Listed below are T cell receptor beta chains from one sample, sequenced in a study of technical replicates of blood from a few donors. Libraries were prepared by immunoSEQ multiplex PCR; TCRdb keeps only in-frame clonotypes and omits some of them. The sample shows over 70,000 clones, about 94% of them seen only once. Specimen: T cells isolated from PBMCs. The receptor set was obtained from a human donor in good health. The CDR3 runs from the conserved cysteine through the conserved F or W. A D gene is named only where the DNA matches it firmly. Clone size is stated in some rows and not others, as once, few, many or a class when expanded.

D gene,clone size,V gene,J gene,CDR3 protein,CDR3 DNA
-,-,TRBV4-2,TRBJ2-7,CASSPRGTYEQYF,TGTGCCAGCAGCCCCCGGGGGACCTACGAGCAGTACTTC
-,few,TRBV27,TRBJ1-5,CASSLRQSYNQPQHF,TGTGCCAGCAGTTTAAGACAGAGCTATAATCAGCCCCAGCATTTT
TRBD2,once,TRBV29-1,TRBJ2-3,CSVVSREAADTQYF,TGCAGCGTTGTGAGCCGGGAGGCGGCAGATACGCAGTATTTT
TRBD1,-,TRBV28,TRBJ2-5,CASSVPGQGRGTQYF,TGTGCCAGCAGTGTACCGGGACAGGGAAGGGGGACCCAGTACTTC
-,-,TRBV5-1,TRBJ1-1,CASSSSIGTPLGEAFF,TGCGCCAGCAGCTCCTCAATAGGGACACCCCTTGGAGAAGCTTTCTTT
-,-,TRBV5-1,TRBJ1-2,CASSSTGSDYGYTF,TGCGCCAGCAGCTCTACAGGGTCCGACTATGGCTACACCTTC
TRBD1,-,TRBV6-1,TRBJ2-7,CASSVPGQGHYEQYF,TGTGCCAGCAGTGTCCCGGGACAGGGGCACTACGAGCAGTACTTC
-,-,TRBV30,TRBJ2-5,CACHERSQETQYF,TGTGCCTGTCACGAGCGGTCGCAGGAGACCCAGTACTTC
-,-,TRBV19,TRBJ1-2,CASNQDRRIRYTF,TGTGCCAGTAATCAAGACAGGCGAATAAGGTACACCTTC
TRBD1,-,TRBV29-1,TRBJ2-1,CSVGDREQFF,TGCAGCGTTGGGGACAGGGAACAGTTCTTC
-,-,TRBV28,TRBJ1-5,CASSPLIFPQHF,TGTGCCAGCAGCCCCTTAATTTTTCCCCAGCATTTT